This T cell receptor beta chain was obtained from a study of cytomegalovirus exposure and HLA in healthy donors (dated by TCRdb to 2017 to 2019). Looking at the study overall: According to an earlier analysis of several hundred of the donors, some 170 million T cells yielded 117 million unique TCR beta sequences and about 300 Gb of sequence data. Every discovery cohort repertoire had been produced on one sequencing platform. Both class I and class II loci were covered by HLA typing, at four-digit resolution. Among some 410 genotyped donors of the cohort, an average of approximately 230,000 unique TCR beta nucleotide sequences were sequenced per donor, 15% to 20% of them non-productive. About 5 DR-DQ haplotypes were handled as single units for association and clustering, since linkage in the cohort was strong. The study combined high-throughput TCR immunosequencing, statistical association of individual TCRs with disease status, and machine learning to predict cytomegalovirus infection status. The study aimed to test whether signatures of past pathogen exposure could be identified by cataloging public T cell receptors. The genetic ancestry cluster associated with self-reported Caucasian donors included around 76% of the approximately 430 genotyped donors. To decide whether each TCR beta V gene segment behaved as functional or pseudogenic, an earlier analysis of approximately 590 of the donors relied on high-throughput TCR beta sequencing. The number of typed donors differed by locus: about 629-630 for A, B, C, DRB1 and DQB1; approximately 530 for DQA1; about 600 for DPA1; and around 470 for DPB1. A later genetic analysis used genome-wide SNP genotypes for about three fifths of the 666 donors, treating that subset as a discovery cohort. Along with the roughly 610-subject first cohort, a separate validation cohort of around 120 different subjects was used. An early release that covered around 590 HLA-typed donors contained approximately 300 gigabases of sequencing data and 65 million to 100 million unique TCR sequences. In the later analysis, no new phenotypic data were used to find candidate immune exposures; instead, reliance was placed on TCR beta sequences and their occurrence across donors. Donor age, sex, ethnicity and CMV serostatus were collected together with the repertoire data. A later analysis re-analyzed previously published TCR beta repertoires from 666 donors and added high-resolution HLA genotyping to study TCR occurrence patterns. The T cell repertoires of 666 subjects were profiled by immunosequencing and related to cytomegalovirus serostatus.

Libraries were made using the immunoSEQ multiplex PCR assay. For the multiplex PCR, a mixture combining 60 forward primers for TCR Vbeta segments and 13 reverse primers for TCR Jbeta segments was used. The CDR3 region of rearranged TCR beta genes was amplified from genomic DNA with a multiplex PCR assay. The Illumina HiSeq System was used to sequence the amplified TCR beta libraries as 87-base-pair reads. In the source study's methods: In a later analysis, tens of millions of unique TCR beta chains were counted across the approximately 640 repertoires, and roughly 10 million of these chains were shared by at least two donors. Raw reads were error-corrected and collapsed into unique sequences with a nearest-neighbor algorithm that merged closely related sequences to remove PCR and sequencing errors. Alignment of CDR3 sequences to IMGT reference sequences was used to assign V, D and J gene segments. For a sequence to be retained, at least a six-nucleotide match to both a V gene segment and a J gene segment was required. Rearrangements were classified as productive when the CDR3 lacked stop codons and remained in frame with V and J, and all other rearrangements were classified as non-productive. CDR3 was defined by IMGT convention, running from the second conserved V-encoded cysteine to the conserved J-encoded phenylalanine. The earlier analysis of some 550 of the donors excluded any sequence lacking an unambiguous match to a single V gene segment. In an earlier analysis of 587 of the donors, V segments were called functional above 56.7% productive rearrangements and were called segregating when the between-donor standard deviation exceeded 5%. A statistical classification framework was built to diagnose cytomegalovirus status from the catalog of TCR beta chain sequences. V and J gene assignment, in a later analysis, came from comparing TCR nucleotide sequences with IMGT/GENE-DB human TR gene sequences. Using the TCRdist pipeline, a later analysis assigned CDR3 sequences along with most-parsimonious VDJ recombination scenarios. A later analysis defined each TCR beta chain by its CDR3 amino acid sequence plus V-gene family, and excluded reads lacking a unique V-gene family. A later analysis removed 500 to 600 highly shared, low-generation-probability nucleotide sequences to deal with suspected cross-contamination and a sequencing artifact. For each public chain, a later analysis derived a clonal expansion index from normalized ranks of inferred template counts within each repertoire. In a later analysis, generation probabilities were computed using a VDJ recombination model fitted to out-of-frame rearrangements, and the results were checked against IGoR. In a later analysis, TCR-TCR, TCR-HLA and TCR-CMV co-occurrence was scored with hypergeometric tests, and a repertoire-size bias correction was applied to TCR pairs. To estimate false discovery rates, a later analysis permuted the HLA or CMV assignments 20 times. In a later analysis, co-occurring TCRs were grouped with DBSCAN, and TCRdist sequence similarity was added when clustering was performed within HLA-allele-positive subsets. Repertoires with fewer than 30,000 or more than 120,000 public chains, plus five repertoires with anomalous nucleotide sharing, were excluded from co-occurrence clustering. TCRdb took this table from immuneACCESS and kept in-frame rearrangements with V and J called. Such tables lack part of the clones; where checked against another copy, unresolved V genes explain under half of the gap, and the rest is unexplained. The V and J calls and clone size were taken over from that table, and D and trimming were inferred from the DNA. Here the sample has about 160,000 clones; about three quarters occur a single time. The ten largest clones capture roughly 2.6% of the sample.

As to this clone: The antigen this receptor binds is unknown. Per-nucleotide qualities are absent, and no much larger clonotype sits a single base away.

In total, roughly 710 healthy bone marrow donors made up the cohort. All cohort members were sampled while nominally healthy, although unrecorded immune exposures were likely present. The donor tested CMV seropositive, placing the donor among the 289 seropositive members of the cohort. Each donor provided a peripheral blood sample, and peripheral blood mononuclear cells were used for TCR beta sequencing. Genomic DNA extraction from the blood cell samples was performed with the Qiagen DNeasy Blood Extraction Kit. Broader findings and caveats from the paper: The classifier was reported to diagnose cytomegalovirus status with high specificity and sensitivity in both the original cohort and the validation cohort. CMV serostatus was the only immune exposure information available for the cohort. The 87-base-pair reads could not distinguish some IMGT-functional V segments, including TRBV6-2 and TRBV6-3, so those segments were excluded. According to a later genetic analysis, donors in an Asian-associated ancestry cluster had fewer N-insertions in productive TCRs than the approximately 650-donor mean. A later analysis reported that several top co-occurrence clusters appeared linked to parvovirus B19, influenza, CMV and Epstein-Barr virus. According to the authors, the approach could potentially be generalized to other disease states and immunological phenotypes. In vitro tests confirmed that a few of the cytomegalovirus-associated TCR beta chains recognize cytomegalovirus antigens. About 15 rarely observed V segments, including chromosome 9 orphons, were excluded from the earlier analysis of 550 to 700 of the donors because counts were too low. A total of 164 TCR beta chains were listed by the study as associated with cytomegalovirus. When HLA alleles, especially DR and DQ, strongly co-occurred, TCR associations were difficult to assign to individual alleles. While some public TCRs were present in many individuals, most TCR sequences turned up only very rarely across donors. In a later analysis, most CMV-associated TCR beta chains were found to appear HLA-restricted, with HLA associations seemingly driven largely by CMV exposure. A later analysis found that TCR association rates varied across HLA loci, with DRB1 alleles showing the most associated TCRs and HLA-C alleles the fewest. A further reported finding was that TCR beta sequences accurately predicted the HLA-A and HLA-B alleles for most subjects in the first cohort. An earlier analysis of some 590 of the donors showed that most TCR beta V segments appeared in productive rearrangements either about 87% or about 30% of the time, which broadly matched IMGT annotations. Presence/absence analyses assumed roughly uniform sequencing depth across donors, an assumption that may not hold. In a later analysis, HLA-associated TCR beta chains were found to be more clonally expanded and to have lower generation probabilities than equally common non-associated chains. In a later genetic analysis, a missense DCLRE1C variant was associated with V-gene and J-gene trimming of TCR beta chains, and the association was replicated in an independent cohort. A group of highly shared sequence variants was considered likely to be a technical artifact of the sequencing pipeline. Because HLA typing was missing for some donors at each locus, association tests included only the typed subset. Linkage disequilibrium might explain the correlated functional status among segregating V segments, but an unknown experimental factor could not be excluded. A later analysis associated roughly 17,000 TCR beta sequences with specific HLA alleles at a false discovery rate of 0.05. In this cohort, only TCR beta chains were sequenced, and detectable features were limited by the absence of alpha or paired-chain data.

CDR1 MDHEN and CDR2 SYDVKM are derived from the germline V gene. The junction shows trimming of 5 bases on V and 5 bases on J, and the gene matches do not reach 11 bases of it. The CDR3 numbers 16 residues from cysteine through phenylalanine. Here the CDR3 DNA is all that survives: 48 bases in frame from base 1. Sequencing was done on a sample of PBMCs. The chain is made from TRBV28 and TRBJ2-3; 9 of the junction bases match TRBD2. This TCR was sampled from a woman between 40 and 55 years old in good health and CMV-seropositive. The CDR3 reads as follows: CASSPGTSPRGDTQYF. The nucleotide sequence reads TGTGCCAGCAGTCCCGGGACTAGCCCCCGCGGAGATACGCAGTATTTT.